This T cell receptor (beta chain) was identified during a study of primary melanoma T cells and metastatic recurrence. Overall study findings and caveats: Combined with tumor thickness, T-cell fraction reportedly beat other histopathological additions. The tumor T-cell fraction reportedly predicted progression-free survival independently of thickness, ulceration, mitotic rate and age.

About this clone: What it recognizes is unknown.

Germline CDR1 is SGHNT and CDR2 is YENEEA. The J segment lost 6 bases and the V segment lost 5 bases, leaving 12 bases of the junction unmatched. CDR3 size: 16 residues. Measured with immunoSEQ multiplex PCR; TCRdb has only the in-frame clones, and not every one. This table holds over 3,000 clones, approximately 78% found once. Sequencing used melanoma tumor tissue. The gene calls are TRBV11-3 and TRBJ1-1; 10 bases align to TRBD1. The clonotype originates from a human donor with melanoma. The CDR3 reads CASSPPTGGEKPEAFF. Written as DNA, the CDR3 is TGTGCCAGCAGCCCCCCGACAGGGGGCGAAAAGCCTGAAGCTTTCTTT.